This TCR beta chain was identified during a study of blood T cells in healthy people across ages. The trim removed 5 bases at V and 2 bases at J, leaving 10 bases unmatched. This CDR3 has 16 residues. Germline-derived CDR1 and CDR2 are MNHEY and SMNVEV (reference sequence). The authors ran a second PCR of about 6 to 11 cycles using a sample-barcoded 5' primer and a J-beta primer mix. MiXCR, applied by TCRdb to the 5' RACE reads, yields one record per CDR3 protein. Among 850,000 to 1,000,000 distinct CDR3 sequences listed, 51% were seen once. Study results and caveats: Donor CMV status, an unknown factor, possibly confounded changes in expanded clonotypes. While age rose, TCR beta diversity per million T cells dropped in a roughly linear way.

Comments on this clonotype: Antigen: not known.

The chain employs TRBV27 and TRBJ2-7, with TRBD2 identical over 9 bases. The origin of this receptor is a woman aged 60-75 years in good health. Material: blood. CDR3 sequence reads: CASSLWVSGSPYEQYF. The CDR3 nucleotides read TGTGCCAGCAGTCTGTGGGTTAGCGGGAGTCCCTACGAGCAGTACTTC.